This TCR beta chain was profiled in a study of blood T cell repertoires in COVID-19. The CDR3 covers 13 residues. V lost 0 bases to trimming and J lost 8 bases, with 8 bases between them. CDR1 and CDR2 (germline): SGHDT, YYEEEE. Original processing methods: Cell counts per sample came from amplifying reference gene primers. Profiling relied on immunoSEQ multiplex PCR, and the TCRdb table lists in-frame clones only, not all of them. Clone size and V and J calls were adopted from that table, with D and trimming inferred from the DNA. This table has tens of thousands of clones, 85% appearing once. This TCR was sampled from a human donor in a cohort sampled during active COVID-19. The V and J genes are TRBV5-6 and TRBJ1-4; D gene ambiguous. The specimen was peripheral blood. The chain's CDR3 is CASSLGAEEKLFF. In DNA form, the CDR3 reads TGTGCCAGCAGCTTGGGGGCAGAAGAAAAACTGTTTTTT. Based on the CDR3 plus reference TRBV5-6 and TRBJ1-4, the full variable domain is DAGVTQSPTHLIKTRGQQVTLRCSPKSGHDTVSWYQQALGQGPQFIFQYYEEEERQRGNFPDRFSGHQFPNYSSELNVNALLLGDSALYLCASSLGAEEKLFFGSGTQLSVL.